The 30 T cell receptor beta chains listed next were all sequenced from one sample in a study of post-analysis software for immune sequencing data. Study conclusions and caveats: About five TRBV segments, including TRBV5-6, TRBV5-1 and TRBV20-1, were more frequent in patients than controls.

For these receptors, no antigen is known. Unique-molecular-identifier-tagged TCR beta cDNA libraries were used. TCRdb processed the PCR reads anew with MiXCR; each CDR3 protein has one entry. Of around 250,000 distinct CDR3 sequences listed, 35% to 45% are singletons. Sequenced input: blood. These receptors all stem from a girl between 5 and 17 years old with multiple sclerosis.

This clonotype was counted a few times. V gene TRBV10-3 combines with J gene TRBJ1-1, with 7 bases matching TRBD1. Germline CDR1 ENHRY, CDR2 SYGVKD. Trimming took 7 bases from V and 3 from J; bases not matched to a gene: 5. This CDR3 comprises 13 residues. The CDR3 nucleotides are TGTGCCATCACTTTCGACAGGGACACTGAAGCTTTCTTT. Its translation is CAITFDRDTEAFF.

In this sample, this clonotype turned up a few times. CDR3 sequence reads: CSAREMTGTYEQYF. The CDR3 nucleotides are TGCAGTGCTAGAGAAATGACAGGCACCTACGAGCAGTACTTC. The chain carries TRBV20-1 and TRBJ2-7, with D perhaps TRBD1 (6 bases). The CDR3 sequence is 14 residues long. V was cut by 0 bases and J by 2 bases, with 11 bases left in between. Germline CDR1 reads DFQATT; CDR2 reads SNEGSKA (reference sequence).

As regards this clonotype: This may be a read error, as it is one base from a much larger clone. V usage is TRBV10-2 and J usage is TRBJ1-5; 10 bases map to TRBD1. There are 15 residues in the CDR3. Unmatched junction bases numbered 10, after V lost 7 bases and J lost 7 bases. Germline CDR1 WSHSY, CDR2 SAAADI. The CDR3 sequence: CASTDRDRGCQPQHF. DNA for the CDR3: TGCGCCAGCACCGACCGGGACAGGGGCTGCCAGCCCCAGCATTTT.

Regarding this clonotype: At one of its ends the junction is not consistent with the germline gene, which may arise from a read error. The V call is TRBV19, the J call TRBJ2-3; 14 bases agree with TRBD2. The CDR3 consists of 16 residues. Germline CDR1 LNHDA, CDR2 SQIVND (reference sequence). CDR3 coding DNA: TGTGCCGGTAGTTCCGGGACTAGCGGGAGTACAGATACGCAGTATTTT. Translating it yields CAGSSGTSGSTDTQYF.

V and J are TRBV5-6 and TRBJ2-5; D ambiguous. The end of the DNA fits TRBJ2-7 better, so the J call may be wrong. The CDR3 is made up of 13 amino acids. Germline CDR1 and CDR2: SGHDT and YYEEEE. The chain's CDR3 is CASSLLVAYEQYF. The CDR3 DNA follows: TGTGCCAGCAGCTTGTTGGTAGCCTACGAGCAGTACTTC.

In its sample, this clonotype was seen a few times. J is TRBJ2-1 and V is TRBV15, with 7 bases lining up with TRBD2. There are 17 residues in the CDR3. The ends lost 0 bases at V and 7 bases at J; junction bases unmatched: 12. Germline V gene data show CDR1 as LNHNV and CDR2 as YYDKDF (reference sequence). The CDR3 coding sequence is TGTGCCACCAGCAGAGATCAACCAGCGGGAAGGGCTAATGAGCAGTTCTTC. As protein: CATSRDQPAGRANEQFF.

This clonotype was counted many times. The genes are TRBV6-1 and TRBJ2-7, with D uncertain. V was cut by 0 bases and J by 3 bases, with 6 bases left in between. Germline values: CDR1 MNHNS, CDR2 SASEGT. This CDR3 has 13 amino acids. The DNA of the CDR3 is TGTGCCAGCAGTGAAGCGTTTAACTACGAGCAGTACTTC. Translated, it gives CASSEAFNYEQYF.

This clonotype was seen many times. The V gene is TRBV20-1, the J gene TRBJ2-7; D remains ambiguous. The CDR3 is 13 amino acids. The germline V gene has CDR1 DFQATT and CDR2 SNEGSKA (reference sequence). Trimming removed 6 bases from V and 3 bases from J, with 15 bases in between. DNA for the CDR3: TGCAGTGCCCACTCACTCCTCAGCTACGAGCAGTACTTC. Encoded protein: CSAHSLLSYEQYF.

There are many counts of this clonotype. In DNA form, the CDR3 reads TGCAGCGTTGAACTAAGGGCTATGCCCGGCGGAGCTTTCTTT. Encoded protein: CSVELRAMPGGAFF. V is TRBV29-1 and J is TRBJ1-1; D remains unclear. The length of the CDR3 is 14 residues. CDR1 is SQVTM, CDR2 ANQGSEA, per germline. The V gene lost 2 bases and the J gene lost 10 bases, with 20 bases spanning the gap.

This clonotype was counted between two and nine times. V usage is TRBV20-1 and J usage is TRBJ2-5; 7 positions match TRBD2. The germline V gene encodes CDR1 DFQATT and CDR2 SNEGSKA (reference sequence). The J segment lost 0 bases and the V segment lost 2 bases, leaving 21 bases of the junction unmatched. CDR3 length equals 20 residues. CDR3: CSARPRFGAGASGYQETQYF. The CDR3, as DNA: TGCAGTGCTAGACCTAGATTTGGGGCGGGAGCGAGTGGGTACCAAGAGACCCAGTACTTC.

A note on this clonotype: Possible read error: a much larger clone is one base away. The chain uses TRBV7-3 and TRBJ2-1; maybe TRBD2 (6 bases). CDR3 length: 16 amino acids. Germline V gene data show CDR1 as SGHTA and CDR2 as FQGTGA. The V end was cut by 5 bases, the J end by 7 bases, with 21 bases between. CDR3 residues: CASSAPRGKGRNEQFF. The CDR3 DNA is TGTGCCAGCAGCGCTCCACGGGGGAAGGGTAGGAATGAGCAGTTCTTC.

A note on this clonotype: A much larger clone is a single base away; this may be a read error. The chain links TRBV28 to TRBJ1-6; D is unresolved. The V gene's germline CDR1 is MDHEN and CDR2 SYDVKM. The V and J ends lost 9 bases and 2 bases respectively, with 14 bases between them. The CDR3 is 15 residues long. The CDR3 DNA sequence: TGTGCCAGTAGCGGTGGAAGCCCCTATAATTCACCCCTCCACTTT. This encodes CASSGGSPYNSPLHF.

This clonotype was recorded many times. The chain uses TRBV5-1 and TRBJ2-1, with TRBD2 matching 11 bases. From germline, CDR1 is SGHRS and CDR2 YFSETQ. CDR3 size: 17 residues. Losses at the gene ends were 0 bases for V and 6 bases for J; bases not matched to a gene: 8. The chain's CDR3 is CASSLAASGGITNEQFF. As DNA, the CDR3 is TGCGCCAGCAGCTTGGCGGCTAGCGGGGGGATAACCAATGAGCAGTTCTTC.

About this clonotype: A much bigger clone sits one base away, suggesting this may be a read error. The chain links TRBV20-1 to TRBJ2-3, with a tentative D call TRBD2 (7 bases). Trimming pared 8 bases from V and 1 base from J, leaving 16 bases between. This CDR3 contains 14 residues. The V gene's germline CDR1 is DFQATT and CDR2 SNEGSKA (reference sequence). CDR3 DNA: TGCAGTTCCGATCGCGGGGGCCGCACAGATACGCAGTATTTT. This gives the protein CSSDRGGRTDTQYF.

The chain is built from TRBV19 and TRBJ1-2; D is uncertain. The V gene's germline CDR1 is LNHDA and CDR2 SQIVND (reference sequence). With 3 bases removed from V and 3 bases from J, the gap between germline ends came to 8 bases. The CDR3 is made up of 13 amino acids. CDR3 nucleotide sequence: TGTGCCAGTAGTATCGACTCTTACTATGGCTACACCTTC. This codes for CASSIDSYYGYTF.

There are many counts of this clonotype. The J gene is TRBJ2-5, the V gene TRBV5-1; no clear D gene. V dropped 0 bases and J dropped 5 bases, with 8 bases sitting between them. CDR1 SGHRS and CDR2 YFSETQ come from the germline V gene. This CDR3 is 13 amino acids long. The CDR3: CASSLANEETQYF. The CDR3 region has the DNA TGCGCCAGCAGCTTGGCCAATGAGGAGACCCAGTACTTC.

This clonotype showed up many times. The V gene is TRBV4-2, the J gene TRBJ2-3; 7 bases are shared with TRBD2. Germline V gives CDR1 LGHNA, CDR2 YNFKEQ. After removal of 0 bases from V and 1 base from J, the junction contained 10 bases not matched to a gene. This CDR3 spans 18 amino acids. CDR3 nucleotides: TGTGCCAGCAGCCAAGAGGAGGCTAGCCGGGGGGGCACAGATACGCAGTATTTT. Residues: CASSQEEASRGGTDTQYF.

Remarks on this clonotype: Being one base from a much bigger clone, this may be a read error. This chain joins TRBV20-1 and TRBJ2-7; D might be TRBD1 (5 bases). V was pared by 3 bases and J by 9 bases, with 18 bases between. Per germline, CDR1 DFQATT and CDR2 SNEGSKA (reference sequence). The CDR3 spans 13 residues. The CDR3 DNA sequence: TGCAGTGCTAGGACTGGGATTGCAAGGGGGCAGTACTTC. Translated, it gives CSARTGIARGQYF.

Many counts were recorded for this clonotype. The chain couples TRBV15 to TRBJ2-3; a possible D gene is TRBD2 (5 bases). There are 19 residues in the CDR3. Germline loops: CDR1 LNHNV, CDR2 YYDKDF (reference sequence). The V end was cut by 0 bases, the J end by 0 bases, with 19 bases between. The CDR3 bases are TGTGCCACCAGCAGAGACGGGGTTCGGGGTAGACATAGCACAGATACGCAGTATTTT. Translation gives CATSRDGVRGRHSTDTQYF.

This clonotype was seen repeatedly, ten times or more. The rearrangement links TRBV5-5 to TRBJ2-5; perhaps D is TRBD1 or TRBD2 (5 bases each). The V gene's germline CDR1 is SGHKS and CDR2 YYEKEE (reference sequence). The V end lost 1 base, the J end lost 4 bases, and 8 bases lay between the germline ends. CDR3 length equals 13 residues. The CDR3 loop is CASSLRGVETQYF. The CDR3 DNA is TGTGCCAGCAGCTTGAGGGGAGTAGAGACCCAGTACTTC. Filled out from reference TRBV5-5 and TRBJ2-5, the complete variable domain reads DAGVTQSPTHLIKTRGQQVTLRCSPISGHKSVSWYQQVLGQGPQFIFQYYEKEERGRGNFPDRFSARQFPNYSSELNVNALLLGDSALYLCASSLRGVETQYFGPGTRLLVL.

The chain links TRBV3-1 to TRBJ1-1; unclear D gene. Germline V gene data show CDR1 as LGHDT and CDR2 as YNNKEL (reference sequence). Trimming removed 4 bases at V and 11 bases at J, with 14 bases between. The CDR3 has 12 amino acids. The CDR3 DNA sequence: TGTGCCAGCAGCCGGGGAGGGTTAGAGGCTTTCTTT. Its translation: CASSRGGLEAFF.

This clonotype was detected only a few times. A much larger clone lies one base from this, so it may be a read error. This rearrangement joins TRBV7-7 to TRBJ2-5, with TRBD1 matching over 7 bases. Germline assignment: CDR1 SSHAT and CDR2 FNYEAQ (reference sequence). The CDR3 extends over 15 amino acids. J gave up 4 bases and V 5 bases, and 10 bases lay outside the gene matches. The CDR3 bases are TGTGCCAGCAGCGAGGGGGCAGCGGAGAGAGAGACCCAGTACTTC. Its translation: CASSEGAAERETQYF.

The rearrangement joins TRBV12-3 or TRBV12-4 to TRBJ2-7; 13 bases are shared with TRBD2. The CDR3 is 17 residues long. V lost 2 bases to trimming and J lost 2 bases; unmatched junction nucleotides: 6. The CDR3 region has the DNA TGTGCCAGCAGTTTAAGACCGGGACTAGCGGGAACCTACGAGCAGTACTTC. This codes for CASSLRPGLAGTYEQYF.

The chain employs TRBV6-2 or TRBV6-3 and TRBJ1-2; tentative D call: TRBD1 (6 bases). CDR1 is MNHEY and CDR2 is SVGEGT in the germline V gene. This CDR3 is 13 amino acids long. V was cut by 6 bases and J by 7 bases, with 15 bases left in between. CDR3 in amino acids: CASSQGTNGGYTF. CDR3 DNA sequence: TGTGCCAGCAGCCAGGGGACAAACGGTGGCTACACCTTC.

This clonotype occurred many times. This chain uses TRBV5-1 with TRBJ1-2; 8 bases align to TRBD1. The CDR3 sequence is 16 residues long. With V trimmed by 4 bases and J by 3 bases, 11 bases remained unmatched. CDR1 and CDR2 (germline): SGHRS, YFSETQ. The CDR3 reads CASSPRTGRSYYGYTF. DNA of the CDR3: TGCGCCAGCAGCCCCCGGACAGGGAGGAGTTACTATGGCTACACCTTC.

This clonotype was detected a few times. A clone one base away is much larger, so this may be a read error. The J gene is TRBJ2-3, the V gene TRBV5-4; 7 bases fit TRBD2. Germline-derived CDR1 and CDR2 are SGHNT and YYREEE (reference sequence). This CDR3 region has 14 residues. The CDR3 DNA is TGTGCCAACAGCAAAAGTTCTAGCGGAGATACGCAGTATTTT. It codes for CANSKSSSGDTQYF.

This clonotype has at least ten counts. This rearrangement joins TRBV27 to TRBJ2-5; TRBD2 agrees at 7 bases. This CDR3 region has 15 residues. In germline, CDR1 is MNHEY, CDR2 SMNVEV (reference sequence). J gave up 5 bases and V 6 bases, and 12 bases lay outside the gene matches. CDR3 DNA sequence: TGTGCCAGCAGCCACTCCGGGGGGAAGGGGGAGACCCAGTACTTC. Residues: CASSHSGGKGETQYF.

This clonotype was recorded once. The chain links TRBV10-3 to TRBJ2-1; unclear D gene. Trimming took 11 bases from V and 4 from J, leaving 21 bases between them. The CDR3 is 15 residues long. The V gene's germline CDR1 is ENHRY and CDR2 SYGVKD. CDR3 in amino acids: CASTSEGPPYNEQFF. CDR3 sequence (DNA): TGTGCCTCCACTTCCGAAGGACCTCCATACAATGAGCAGTTCTTC.

The V gene is TRBV4-1, the J gene TRBJ1-2, with D tentatively TRBD1 (5 bases). V was pared by 2 bases and J by 4 bases, with 11 bases between. This CDR3 is built from 14 residues. Germline CDR1 MGHRA, CDR2 YSYEKL. The CDR3 reads CASSQPGTRYGYTF. In DNA form, the CDR3 reads TGCGCCAGCAGCCAACCGGGGACCCGCTATGGCTACACCTTC.

As for this clonotype: A much larger clonotype is one base distant, so this may be a read error. The V call is TRBV13, the J call TRBJ2-5; a possible D gene is TRBD2 (6 bases). Judging by the DNA end, TRBJ2-7 fits better; the J call may be wrong. Germline assignment: CDR1 PRHDT and CDR2 FYEKMQ (reference sequence). This CDR3 region has 13 residues. The DNA of the CDR3 is TGTGCCAGCAACCGGGATCAGACTAGCGAGCAGTACTTC. It is translated as CASNRDQTSEQYF.